This note documents a single T cell receptor (beta chain) sequence. Its antigen is as yet unknown. This is likely an artifact of a read error, given a far larger clone one base away. Germline-derived CDR1 and CDR2 are MGHRA and YSYEKL. The CDR3 has 14 amino acids. V lost 0 bases and J 6 bases, leaving 8 bases between the germline ends. TCRdb's copy holds only in-frame clones and misses some; the assay was immunoSEQ multiplex PCR. The table records approximately 640,000 clones, about 78% of them present only once. These data belong to a study of shared clonotypes between healthy human individuals. Study-level points and caveats: Some clonotypes were shared by all four sorted-subset donors, while others were not shared. The non-shared ones had lower generation probabilities than the shared ones.

This TCR was recovered from a woman in her twenties or thirties in good health. This sequence joins TRBV4-1 and TRBJ2-2; D is uncertain. The material sequenced was memory CD4+ T cells sorted from blood. Noted subset: CD45RA-negative fraction. The CDR3 loop reads CASSQDLPAGELFF. Here the CDR3 DNA reads TGCGCCAGCAGCCAAGATCTCCCAGCCGGGGAGCTGTTTTTT.